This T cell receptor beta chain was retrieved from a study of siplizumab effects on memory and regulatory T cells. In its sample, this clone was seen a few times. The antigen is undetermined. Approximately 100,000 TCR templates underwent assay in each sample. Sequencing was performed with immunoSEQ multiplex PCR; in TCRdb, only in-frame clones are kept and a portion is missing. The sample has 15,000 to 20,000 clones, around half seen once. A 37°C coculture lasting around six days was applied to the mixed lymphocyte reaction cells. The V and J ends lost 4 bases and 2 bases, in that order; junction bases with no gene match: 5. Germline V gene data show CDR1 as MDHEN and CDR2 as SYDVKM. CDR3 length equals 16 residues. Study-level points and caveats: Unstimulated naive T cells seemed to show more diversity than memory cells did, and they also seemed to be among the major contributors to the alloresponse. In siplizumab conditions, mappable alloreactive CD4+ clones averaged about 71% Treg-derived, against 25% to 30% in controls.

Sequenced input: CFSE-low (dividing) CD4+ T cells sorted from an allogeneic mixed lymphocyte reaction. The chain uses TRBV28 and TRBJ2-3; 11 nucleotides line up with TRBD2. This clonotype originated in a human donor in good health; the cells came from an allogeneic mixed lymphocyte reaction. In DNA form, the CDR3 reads TGTGCCAGCAGTTCCCCTAGCGGGGGGCACACAGATACGCAGTATTTT. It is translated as CASSSPSGGHTDTQYF.